A selection of T cell receptor beta chains follows, all from one sample in a study of cytomegalovirus exposure and HLA in healthy donors. TCRdb's copy holds only in-frame clones and misses some; the assay was immunoSEQ multiplex PCR. The repertoire holds approximately 140,000 clones, with approximately 72% as singletons. The sample comprised PBMCs. These receptors all come from a human donor in good health. CDR3s include the opening cysteine and the closing phenylalanine or tryptophan. A D gene is named only where the DNA matches it firmly. Size tells how often a clone was seen (once, few, many) or the class of an expanded clone, and some rows leave it out.

d_call	clone_size	v_call	j_call	cdr3_nt	cdr3_aa
TRBD2	NA	TRBV4-2	TRBJ2-2	TGTGCCAGCAGTTGGGGACTAGCGGGGGGGCTGGACACCGGGGAGCTGTTTTTT	CASSWGLAGGLDTGELFF
NA	NA	TRBV5-1	TRBJ1-6	TGCGCCAGCAGCCGGGGGGGGAATGATGGTTCACCCCTCCACTTT	CASSRGGNDGSPLHF
NA	NA	TRBV7-8	TRBJ1-2	TGTGCCAGCAGCCATACGAAGAAGGGAGTGGGCTATGGCTACACCTTC	CASSHTKKGVGYGYTF
NA	NA	TRBV4-1	TRBJ1-2	TGCGCCAGCAGCCAAGCATGGGCTTCAACTGGCTACACCTTC	CASSQAWASTGYTF
NA	NA	TRBV7-9	TRBJ1-5	TGTTCCAGCAGCCCAGATTTTACGCCCCAGCATTTT	CSSSPDFTPQHF
NA	NA	TRBV5-4	TRBJ2-1	TGTGCCAGCTCGACAGGCTCCTACAATGAGCAGTTCTTC	CASSTGSYNEQFF
NA	NA	TRBV5-8	TRBJ1-5	TGTGCCAGCAGCCTAGATGGAGGGCACAATCAGCCCCAGCATTTT	CASSLDGGHNQPQHF
NA	NA	TRBV7-9	TRBJ2-5	TGTGCCAGCAGCGCCGGGATGAAGGGCAGACAAGAGACCCAGTACTTC	CASSAGMKGRQETQYF
TRBD1	once	TRBV27	TRBJ2-7	TGTGCCAGCAGTTCTCCCCGGACAGGGGGAAACGCCTACGAGCAGTACTTC	CASSSPRTGGNAYEQYF
NA	NA	TRBV5-1	TRBJ1-1	TGCGCCAGCAGCCCCTGGGAGGGCAACACTGAAGCTTTCTTT	CASSPWEGNTEAFF
NA	NA	TRBV7-6	TRBJ2-1	TGTGCCAGCAGCTACAACATCAATGAGCAGTTCTTC	CASSYNINEQFF
NA	NA	TRBV4-3	TRBJ2-3	TGCGCCAGCAGCCAACCGGGACTGAAATTAAATTTT	CASSQPGLKLNF
NA	NA	TRBV28	TRBJ1-4	TGTGCCAGCAGTTTCATGGGGGGGCTTGGAGAAAAACTGTTTTTT	CASSFMGGLGEKLFF
TRBD2	NA	TRBV7-2	TRBJ2-7	TGTGCCAGCAGCTTAGCGAGCGGGGCGGGCTACGAGCAGTACTTC	CASSLASGAGYEQYF
NA	NA	TRBV7-2	TRBJ2-2	TGTGCCAGCAGCGCTCCTATACCCGGGGAGCTGTTTTTT	CASSAPIPGELFF
NA	NA	TRBV19	TRBJ1-2	TGTGCCAGTAGTCCCCGGACTACCCTTGCGGACTATGGCTACACCTTC	CASSPRTTLADYGYTF